The 16 T cell receptor beta chains below come from one sample, sequenced in a study of blood T cell repertoires in COVID-19. Some clones are missing from TCRdb's copy, which holds only in-frame ones; the method was immunoSEQ multiplex PCR. The sample holds over 200,000 clones, roughly 88% seen once. Source material: PBMCs or T cells enriched from blood (not recorded which). These receptor sequences come from a woman aged 40 to 55 with acute COVID-19.

The chain joins TRBV11-2 to TRBJ2-3, with 7 bases aligning to TRBD2. The CDR3 loop spans 17 amino acids. The trim removed 2 bases at V and 7 bases at J, leaving 15 bases unmatched. Looked up from germline, CDR1 is SGHAT and CDR2 is FQNNGV. The DNA of the CDR3 is TGTGCCAGCAGCTTATCGCAGACTAGCTGGGAAATAAATACGCAGTATTTT. Its protein product is CASSLSQTSWEINTQYF. The full variable domain, with the rest looked up from reference TRBV11-2 and TRBJ2-3, is EAGVAQSPRYKIIEKRQSVAFWCNPISGHATLYWYQQILGQGPKLLIQFQNNGVVDDSQLPKDRFSAERLKGVDSTLKIQPAKLEDSAVYLCASSLSQTSWEINTQYFGPGTRLTVL.

The rearrangement uses TRBV2 and TRBJ1-5; possibly TRBD1 for D (5 bases). The V end lost 8 bases, the J end lost 2 bases, and 13 bases lay between the germline ends. CDR3 length equals 14 residues. Germline V CDR1 and CDR2: SNHLY, FYNNEI. CDR3 region: CASASGNGNQPQHF. The CDR3 DNA reads TGTGCCAGCGCCTCAGGGAATGGCAATCAGCCCCAGCATTTT.

This clone was observed a single time. The V gene is TRBV10-3, the J gene TRBJ2-3; TRBD2 matches 8 bases. The V segment lost 6 bases and the J segment 0 bases; nucleotides outside the gene matches: 14. The CDR3 contains 18 residues. Germline CDR1 is ENHRY and CDR2 is SYGVKD. CDR3 amino acids: CAIRGPGGANYSTDTQYF. The CDR3 DNA follows: TGTGCCATCAGGGGCCCGGGGGGGGCTAATTACAGCACAGATACGCAGTATTTT.

The chain joins TRBV5-1 to TRBJ2-3; 11 bases fit TRBD2. CDR1 is SGHRS and CDR2 is YFSETQ in the germline V gene. Germline trimming cut 4 bases from V and 6 bases from J; bases unmatched to any gene: 10. This CDR3 has 16 amino acids. DNA of the CDR3: TGCGCCAGCAGCCGAGTTAGCGGGAGGGCCAAGGATACGCAGTATTTT. Its translation is CASSRVSGRAKDTQYF. The complete variable domain, with remaining parts taken from reference TRBV5-1 and TRBJ2-3, reads KAGVTQTPRYLIKTRGQQVTLSCSPISGHRSVSWYQQTPGQGLQFLFEYFSETQRNKGNFPGRFSGRQFSNSRSEMNVSTLELGDSALYLCASSRVSGRAKDTQYFGPGTRLTVL.

This chain uses TRBV5-1 with TRBJ1-2, with D unclear. From germline, CDR1 is SGHRS and CDR2 YFSETQ. The CDR3 sequence is 15 residues long. V gave up 0 bases and J gave up 7 bases, with 16 bases separating them. The CDR3 DNA follows: TGCGCCAGCAGCTTGGTTCAGAACCCTCTAGGTGGCTACACCTTC. As protein: CASSLVQNPLGGYTF.

The rearrangement joins TRBV30 to TRBJ1-2; possible D gene TRBD1, 6 bases. The CDR3 consists of 11 residues. The V gene's germline CDR1 is GTSNPN and CDR2 SVGIG (reference sequence). V was trimmed by 2 bases and J by 6 bases, leaving 7 bases between them. The CDR3 reads CAWSNRDGYTF. The CDR3 coding sequence is TGTGCCTGGAGTAACAGGGATGGCTACACCTTC.

The chain recombines TRBV5-1 with TRBJ2-3, with D perhaps matching TRBD2 (6 bases). CDR1 is SGHRS, CDR2 YFSETQ, per germline. The CDR3 totals 15 residues. The V gene lost 0 bases and the J gene lost 3 bases, with 11 bases spanning the gap. CDR3 bases: TGCGCCAGCAGCTTGGGGCTAGCGAAAACAGATACGCAGTATTTT. This encodes CASSLGLAKTDTQYF.

The V gene is TRBV19, the J gene TRBJ1-5; tentative D call: TRBD1 (5 bases). V was clipped by 0 bases and J by 8 bases, with 14 bases between them. This CDR3 comprises 15 residues. Germline values: CDR1 LNHDA, CDR2 SQIVND (reference sequence). The CDR3 DNA follows: TGTGCCAGTAGTATAGACCACTTCTGGGGGGAGCCCCAGCATTTT. This codes for CASSIDHFWGEPQHF.

The J gene is TRBJ1-1, the V gene TRBV29-1; the match to TRBD1 covers 7 bases. The J segment lost 5 bases and the V segment lost 5 bases, leaving 14 bases of the junction unmatched. CDR1 is SQVTM and CDR2 is ANQGSEA in the germline V gene. The CDR3 loop spans 15 amino acids. In DNA form, the CDR3 reads TGCAGCGTTCTTCTGACAGGGAGCCCGAGTACTGAAGCTTTCTTT. Encoded protein: CSVLLTGSPSTEAFF.

The chain couples TRBV7-7 to TRBJ2-7; 9 bases fit TRBD1. Germline V gene sequence: CDR1 SSHAT, CDR2 FNYEAQ (reference sequence). CDR3 length equals 16 residues. CDR3 sequence reads: CASGRSIGTGTNEQYV. Written as DNA, the CDR3 is TGTGCTAGCGGCCGTTCAATCGGGACAGGGACCAACGAGCAGTACGTC.

This clone was picked up one time. This chain joins TRBV25-1 and TRBJ1-5; no clear D gene. CDR1 is MGHDK and CDR2 is SYGVNS in the germline V gene. The CDR3 is 14 amino acids. Trimming removed 5 bases at V and 2 bases at J, with 10 bases between. DNA of the CDR3: TGTGCCAGCAGTCCCCTCGGAGGCAATCAGCCCCAGCATTTT. Encoded protein: CASSPLGGNQPQHF.

This chain joins TRBV5-1 and TRBJ1-2; 7 positions agree with TRBD1. This CDR3 comprises 16 residues. Germline V CDR1 and CDR2: SGHRS, YFSETQ. V dropped 0 bases and J dropped 2; count of bases not matched to a gene: 7. CDR3 nucleotides: TGCGCCAGCAGCTTGGGGAGGGACAGCCGAAACTATGGCTACACCTTC. Residues: CASSLGRDSRNYGYTF.

J is TRBJ1-1 and V is TRBV11-3; TRBD1 aligns across 8 bases. The CDR3 is made up of 14 amino acids. V was pared by 5 bases and J by 5 bases, with 7 bases of the junction left unmatched. From germline, CDR1 is SGHNT and CDR2 YENEEA. CDR3 amino acids: CASSPQGALTEAFF. The CDR3 DNA is TGTGCCAGCAGCCCGCAGGGGGCGTTGACTGAAGCTTTCTTT. The whole variable domain, filled in from reference TRBV11-3 and TRBJ1-1, reads EAGVVQSPRYKIIEKKQPVAFWCNPISGHNTLYWYLQNLGQGPELLIRYENEEAVDDSQLPKDRFSAERLKGVDSTLKIQPAELGDSAVYLCASSPQGALTEAFFGQGTRLTVV.

This chain links TRBV7-2 with TRBJ1-5; D might be TRBD1 (5 bases). Germline CDR1 is SGHTA and CDR2 is FQGNSA. The CDR3 has 15 residues. V lost 5 bases, J lost 4 bases, and 15 bases lay in between. The CDR3: CASSGTTRANQPQHF. The CDR3 DNA reads TGTGCCAGCAGCGGTACGACCAGGGCTAATCAGCCCCAGCATTTT.

The chain carries TRBV29-1 and TRBJ2-5; D might be TRBD2 (5 bases). There are 14 residues in the CDR3. Trimming took 7 bases from V and 2 from J, leaving 17 bases between them. CDR1 and CDR2 (germline): SQVTM, ANQGSEA. The CDR3 DNA is TGCAGCGCCCGCCCGGACGGACTGCAAGAGACCCAGTACTTC. Protein product: CSARPDGLQETQYF. The entire variable domain, with the rest obtained from reference TRBV29-1 and TRBJ2-5, is as follows: SAVISQKPSRDICQRGTSLTIQCQVDSQVTMMFWYRQQPGQSLTLIATANQGSEATYESGFVIDKFPISRPNLTFSTLTVSNMSPEDSSIYLCSARPDGLQETQYFGPGTRLLVL.

The CDR3 region is CASSGGGQGIDEQFF. In DNA, the CDR3 is TGCGCCAGCAGTGGGGGCGGACAGGGGATCGATGAGCAGTTCTTC. The J gene is TRBJ2-1, the V gene TRBV10-1, with 9 bases that match TRBD1. The CDR3 covers 15 residues. Germline assignment: CDR1 WNHNN and CDR2 SYGVQD (reference sequence). Trimming cost V 4 bases and J 8 bases; bases outside gene matches: 9.